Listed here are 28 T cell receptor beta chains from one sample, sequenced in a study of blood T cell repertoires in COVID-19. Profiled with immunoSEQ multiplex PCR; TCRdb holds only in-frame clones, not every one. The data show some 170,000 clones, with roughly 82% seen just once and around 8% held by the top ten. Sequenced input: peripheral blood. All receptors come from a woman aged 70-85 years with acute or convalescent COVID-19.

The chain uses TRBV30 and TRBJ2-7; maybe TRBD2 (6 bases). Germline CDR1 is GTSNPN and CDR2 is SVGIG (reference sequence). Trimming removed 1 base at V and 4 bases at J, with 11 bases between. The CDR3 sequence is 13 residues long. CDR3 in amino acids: CAWSGGGLYEQYF. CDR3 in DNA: TGTGCCTGGAGTGGTGGGGGACTTTACGAGCAGTACTTC.

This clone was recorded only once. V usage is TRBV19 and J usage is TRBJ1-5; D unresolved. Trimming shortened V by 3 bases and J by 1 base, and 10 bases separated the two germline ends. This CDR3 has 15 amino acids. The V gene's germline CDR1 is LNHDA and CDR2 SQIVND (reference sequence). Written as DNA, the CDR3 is TGTGCCAGTAGTATTAATGTCCAGAGCAATCAGCCCCAGCATTTT. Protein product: CASSINVQSNQPQHF.

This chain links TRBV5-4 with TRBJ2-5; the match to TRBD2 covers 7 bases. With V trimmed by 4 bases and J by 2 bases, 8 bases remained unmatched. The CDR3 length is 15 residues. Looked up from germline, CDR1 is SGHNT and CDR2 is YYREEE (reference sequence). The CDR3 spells CASSHNSGWQETQYF. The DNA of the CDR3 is TGTGCCAGCAGCCACAATAGCGGGTGGCAAGAGACCCAGTACTTC.

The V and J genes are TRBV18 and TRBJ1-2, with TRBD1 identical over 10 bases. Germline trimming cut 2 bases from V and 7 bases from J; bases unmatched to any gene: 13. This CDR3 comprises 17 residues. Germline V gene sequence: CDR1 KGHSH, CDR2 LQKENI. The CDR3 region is CASSPVVPDRGLFGYTF. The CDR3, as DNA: TGTGCCAGCTCACCAGTAGTACCCGACAGGGGGCTGTTTGGCTACACCTTC.

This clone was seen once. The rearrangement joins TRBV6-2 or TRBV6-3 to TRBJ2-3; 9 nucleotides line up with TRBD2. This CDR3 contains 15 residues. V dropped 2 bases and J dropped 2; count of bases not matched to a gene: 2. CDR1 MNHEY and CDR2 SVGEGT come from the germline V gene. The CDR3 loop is CASSYGGGATDTQYF. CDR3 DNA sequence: TGTGCCAGCAGTTACGGCGGGGGGGCCACAGATACGCAGTATTTT.

DNA for the CDR3: TGTGCCAGCAGTTTTCTTGTAGTCGGACATAGGAACACTGAAGCTTTCTTT. As protein: CASSFLVVGHRNTEAFF. The chain employs TRBV27 and TRBJ1-1; the D gene is possibly TRBD1 (5 bases). This CDR3 region has 17 residues. Trimming removed 3 bases at V and 1 base at J, with 18 bases between. CDR1 is MNHEY, CDR2 SMNVEV, per germline (reference sequence).

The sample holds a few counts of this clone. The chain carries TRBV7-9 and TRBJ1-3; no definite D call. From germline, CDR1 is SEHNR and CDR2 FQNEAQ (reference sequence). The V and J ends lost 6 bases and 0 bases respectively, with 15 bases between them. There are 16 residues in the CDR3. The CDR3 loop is CASSRDFKSSGNTIYF. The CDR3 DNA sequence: TGTGCCAGCAGTCGAGACTTCAAGAGCTCTGGAAACACCATATATTTT.

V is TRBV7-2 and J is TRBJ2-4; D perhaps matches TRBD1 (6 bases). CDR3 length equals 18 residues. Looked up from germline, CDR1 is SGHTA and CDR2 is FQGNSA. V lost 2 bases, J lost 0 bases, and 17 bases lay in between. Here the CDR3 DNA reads TGTGCCAGCAGCTTATTTCGAGGGGGTGAGCTAGCCAAAAACATTCAGTACTTC. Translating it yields CASSLFRGGELAKNIQYF.

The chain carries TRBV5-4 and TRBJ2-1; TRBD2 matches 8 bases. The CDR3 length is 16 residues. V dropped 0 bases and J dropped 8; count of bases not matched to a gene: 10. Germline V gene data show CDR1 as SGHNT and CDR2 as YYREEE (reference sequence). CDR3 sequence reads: CASSLGLATLGDEQFF. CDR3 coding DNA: TGTGCCAGCAGCTTGGGACTAGCGACCCTTGGAGATGAGCAGTTCTTC.

The DNA of the CDR3 is TGTGCCAGCAGCCCATCGGGGTTCGGCTCTGGGGCCAACGTCCTGACTTTC. Translation gives CASSPSGFGSGANVLTF. The gene calls are TRBV7-2 and TRBJ2-6; D may be TRBD2 (5 bases). CDR1 is SGHTA and CDR2 is FQGNSA in the germline V gene. The CDR3 is 17 residues long. Trimming took 5 bases from V and 0 from J, leaving 14 bases between them. Using reference TRBV7-2 and TRBJ2-6 for the parts outside the CDR3, the full variable domain is GAGVSQSPSNKVTEKGKDVELRCDPISGHTALYWYRQSLGQGLEFLIYFQGNSAPDKSGLPSDRFSAERTGGSVSTLTIQRTQQEDSAVYLCASSPSGFGSGANVLTFGAGSRLTVL.

The CDR3: CASSFSGGASADTQYF. CDR3 DNA sequence: TGTGCCAGCAGTTTTAGCGGGGGGGCCAGCGCAGATACGCAGTATTTT. V and J are TRBV7-6 and TRBJ2-3; 11 bases align to TRBD2. J lost 4 bases, V lost 6 bases, and 9 bases had no gene match. The CDR3 length is 16 residues. Germline V gene lookup returns CDR1 SGHVS and CDR2 FNYEAQ.

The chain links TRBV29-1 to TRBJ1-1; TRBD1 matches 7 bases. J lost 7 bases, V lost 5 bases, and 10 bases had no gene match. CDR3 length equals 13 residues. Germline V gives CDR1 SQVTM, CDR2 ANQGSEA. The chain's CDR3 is CSVTRQGRGEAFF. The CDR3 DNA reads TGCAGCGTTACTAGACAGGGACGGGGTGAAGCTTTCTTT. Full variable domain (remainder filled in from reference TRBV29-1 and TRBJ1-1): SAVISQKPSRDICQRGTSLTIQCQVDSQVTMMFWYRQQPGQSLTLIATANQGSEATYESGFVIDKFPISRPNLTFSTLTVSNMSPEDSSIYLCSVTRQGRGEAFFGQGTRLTVV.

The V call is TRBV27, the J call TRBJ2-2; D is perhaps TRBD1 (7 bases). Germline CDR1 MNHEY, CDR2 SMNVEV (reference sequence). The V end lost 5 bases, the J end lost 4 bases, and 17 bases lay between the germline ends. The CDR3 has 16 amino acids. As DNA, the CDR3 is TGTGCCAGCAGTCCGCGGGGAGCAGGGGGCACCGGGGAGCTGTTTTTT. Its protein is CASSPRGAGGTGELFF.

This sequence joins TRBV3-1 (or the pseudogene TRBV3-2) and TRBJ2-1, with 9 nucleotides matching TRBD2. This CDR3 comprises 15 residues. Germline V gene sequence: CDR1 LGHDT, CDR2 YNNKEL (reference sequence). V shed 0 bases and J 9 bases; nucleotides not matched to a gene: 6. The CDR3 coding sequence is TGTGCCAGCAGCCAAGATATGGCGGGGGGGCGTGAGCAGTTCTTC. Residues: CASSQDMAGGREQFF.

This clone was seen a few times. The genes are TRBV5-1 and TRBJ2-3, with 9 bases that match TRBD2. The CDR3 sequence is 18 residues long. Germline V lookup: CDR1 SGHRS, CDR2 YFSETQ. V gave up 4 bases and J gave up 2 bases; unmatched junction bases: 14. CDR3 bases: TGCGCCAGCAGCCCTCTGGTCGGTAGCGGGGGTATCACAGATACGCAGTATTTT. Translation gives CASSPLVGSGGITDTQYF.

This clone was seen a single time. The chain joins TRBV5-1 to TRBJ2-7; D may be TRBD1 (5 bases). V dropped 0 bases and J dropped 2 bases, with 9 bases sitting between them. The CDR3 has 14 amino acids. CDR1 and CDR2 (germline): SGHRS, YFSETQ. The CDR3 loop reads CASSLGQLTYEQYF. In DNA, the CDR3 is TGCGCCAGCAGCTTGGGACAGTTAACCTACGAGCAGTACTTC.

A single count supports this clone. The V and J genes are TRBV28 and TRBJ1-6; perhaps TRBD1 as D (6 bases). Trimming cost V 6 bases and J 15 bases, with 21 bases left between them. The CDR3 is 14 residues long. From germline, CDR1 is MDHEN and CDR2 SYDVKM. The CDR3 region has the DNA TGTGCCAGCAGAACTGCAACGTCGACAGGTAACCTCCACTTT. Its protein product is CASRTATSTGNLHF.

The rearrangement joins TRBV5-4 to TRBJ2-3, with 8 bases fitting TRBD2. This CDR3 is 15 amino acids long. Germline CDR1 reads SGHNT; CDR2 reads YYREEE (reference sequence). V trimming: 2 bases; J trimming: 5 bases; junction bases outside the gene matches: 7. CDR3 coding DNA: TGTGCCAGCAGCTTCCCCAGCGGGGGAGGAGATACGCAGTATTTT. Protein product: CASSFPSGGGDTQYF.

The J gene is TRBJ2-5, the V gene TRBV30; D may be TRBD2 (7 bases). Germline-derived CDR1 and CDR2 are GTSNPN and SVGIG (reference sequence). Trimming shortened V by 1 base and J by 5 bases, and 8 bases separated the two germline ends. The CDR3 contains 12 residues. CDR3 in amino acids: CAWSGGGETQYF. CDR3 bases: TGTGCCTGGAGTGGGGGGGGCGAGACCCAGTACTTC.

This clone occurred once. CDR3 sequence (DNA): TGCGCCAGCAGTCTGGAGGGAACCAGTTACAATGAGCAGTTCTTC. Residues: CASSLEGTSYNEQFF. The chain uses TRBV5-1 and TRBJ2-1; weak D call: TRBD2 (6 bases). Germline-derived CDR1 and CDR2 are SGHRS and YFSETQ. This CDR3 contains 15 residues. Between the trimmed V and J ends, which lost 5 bases and 4 bases, there was a span of 16 bases.

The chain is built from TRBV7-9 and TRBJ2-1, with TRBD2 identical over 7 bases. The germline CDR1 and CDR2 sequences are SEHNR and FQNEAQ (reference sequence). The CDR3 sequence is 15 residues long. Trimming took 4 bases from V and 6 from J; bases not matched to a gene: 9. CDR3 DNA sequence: TGTGCCAGCAGCTCGGGGGAGGGACCTACCAATGAGCAGTTCTTC. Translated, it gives CASSSGEGPTNEQFF.

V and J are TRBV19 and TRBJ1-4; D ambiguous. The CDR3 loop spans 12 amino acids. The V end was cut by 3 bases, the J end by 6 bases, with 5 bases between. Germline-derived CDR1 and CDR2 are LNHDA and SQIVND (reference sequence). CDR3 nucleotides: TGTGCCAGTAGTATCTCCTATGAAAAACTGTTTTTT. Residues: CASSISYEKLFF.

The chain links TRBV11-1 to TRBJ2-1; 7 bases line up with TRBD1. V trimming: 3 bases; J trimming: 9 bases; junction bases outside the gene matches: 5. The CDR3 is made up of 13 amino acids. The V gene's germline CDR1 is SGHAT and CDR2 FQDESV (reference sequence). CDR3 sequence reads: CASSLTGYGEQFF. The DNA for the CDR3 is TGTGCCAGCAGCTTGACAGGGTACGGTGAGCAGTTCTTC. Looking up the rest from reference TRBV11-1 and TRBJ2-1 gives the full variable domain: EAEVAQSPRYKITEKSQAVAFWCDPISGHATLYWYRQILGQGPELLVQFQDESVVDDSQLPKDRFSAERLKGVDSTLKIQPAELGDSAMYLCASSLTGYGEQFFGPGTRLTVL.

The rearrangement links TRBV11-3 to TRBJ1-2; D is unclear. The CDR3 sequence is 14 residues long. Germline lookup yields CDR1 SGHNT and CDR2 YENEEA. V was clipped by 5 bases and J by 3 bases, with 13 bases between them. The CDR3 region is CASSARWEDYGYTF. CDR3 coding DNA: TGTGCCAGCAGCGCCAGGTGGGAGGACTATGGCTACACCTTC. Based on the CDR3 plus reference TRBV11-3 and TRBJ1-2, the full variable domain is EAGVVQSPRYKIIEKKQPVAFWCNPISGHNTLYWYLQNLGQGPELLIRYENEEAVDDSQLPKDRFSAERLKGVDSTLKIQPAELGDSAVYLCASSARWEDYGYTFGSGTRLTVV.

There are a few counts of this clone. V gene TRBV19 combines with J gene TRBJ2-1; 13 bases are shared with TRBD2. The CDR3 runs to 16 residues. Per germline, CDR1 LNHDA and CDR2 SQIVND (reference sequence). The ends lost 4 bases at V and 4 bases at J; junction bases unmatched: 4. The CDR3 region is CASSTRLAGGYNEQFF. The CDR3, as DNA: TGTGCCAGTAGTACGAGACTAGCGGGGGGTTACAATGAGCAGTTCTTC.

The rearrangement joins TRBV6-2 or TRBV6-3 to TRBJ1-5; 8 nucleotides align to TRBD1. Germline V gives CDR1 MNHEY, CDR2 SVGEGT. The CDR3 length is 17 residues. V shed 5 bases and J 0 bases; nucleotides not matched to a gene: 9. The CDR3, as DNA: TGTGCCAGCAGTCCCGGGACAGGAGGATATAGCAATCAGCCCCAGCATTTT. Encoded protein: CASSPGTGGYSNQPQHF.

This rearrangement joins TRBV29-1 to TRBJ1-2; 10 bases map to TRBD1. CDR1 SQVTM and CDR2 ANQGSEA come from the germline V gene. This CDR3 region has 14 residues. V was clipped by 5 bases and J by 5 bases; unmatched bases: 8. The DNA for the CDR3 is TGCAGCGTTCCCTCGGACAGGGGGTTTTATGGCTACACCTTC. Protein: CSVPSDRGFYGYTF.

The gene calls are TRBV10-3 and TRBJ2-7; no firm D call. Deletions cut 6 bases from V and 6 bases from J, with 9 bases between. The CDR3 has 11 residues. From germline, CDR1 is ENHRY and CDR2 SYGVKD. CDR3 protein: CAIRVGGEQYF. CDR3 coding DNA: TGTGCCATCAGGGTTGGCGGCGAGCAGTACTTC.